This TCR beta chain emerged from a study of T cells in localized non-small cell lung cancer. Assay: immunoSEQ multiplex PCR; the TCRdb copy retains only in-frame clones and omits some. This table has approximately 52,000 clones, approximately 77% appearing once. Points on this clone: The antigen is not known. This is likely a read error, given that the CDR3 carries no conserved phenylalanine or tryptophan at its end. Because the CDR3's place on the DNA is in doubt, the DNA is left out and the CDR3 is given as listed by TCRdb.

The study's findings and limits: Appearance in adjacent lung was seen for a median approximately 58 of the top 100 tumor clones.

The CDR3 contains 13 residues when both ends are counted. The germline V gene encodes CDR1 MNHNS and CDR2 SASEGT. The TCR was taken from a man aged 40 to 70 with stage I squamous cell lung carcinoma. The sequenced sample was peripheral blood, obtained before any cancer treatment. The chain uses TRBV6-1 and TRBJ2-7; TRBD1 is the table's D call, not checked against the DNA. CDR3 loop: CASSEVSQGIYVL.